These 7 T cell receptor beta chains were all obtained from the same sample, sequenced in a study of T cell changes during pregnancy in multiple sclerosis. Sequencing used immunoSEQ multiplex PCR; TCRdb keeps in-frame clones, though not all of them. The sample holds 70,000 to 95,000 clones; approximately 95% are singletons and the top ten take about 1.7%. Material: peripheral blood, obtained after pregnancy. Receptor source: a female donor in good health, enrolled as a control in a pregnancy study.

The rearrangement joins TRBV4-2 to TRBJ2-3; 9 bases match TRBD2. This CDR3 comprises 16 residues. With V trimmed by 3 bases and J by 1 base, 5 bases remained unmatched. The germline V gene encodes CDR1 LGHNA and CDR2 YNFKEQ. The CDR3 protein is CASSQKRGEGTDTQYF. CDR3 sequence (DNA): TGTGCCAGCAGCCAGAAGCGGGGGGAGGGCACAGATACGCAGTATTTT.

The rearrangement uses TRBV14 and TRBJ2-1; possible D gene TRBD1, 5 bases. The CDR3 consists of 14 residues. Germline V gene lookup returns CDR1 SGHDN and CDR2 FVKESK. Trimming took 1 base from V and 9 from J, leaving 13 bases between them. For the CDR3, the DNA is TGTGCCAGCAGCCAAGGCAGGGATTTGGGTGAGCAGTTCTTC. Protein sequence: CASSQGRDLGEQFF.

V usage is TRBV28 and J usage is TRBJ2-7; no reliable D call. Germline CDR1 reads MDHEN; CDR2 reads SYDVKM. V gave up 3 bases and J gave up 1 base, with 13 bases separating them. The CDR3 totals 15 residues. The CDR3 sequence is CASSLGTSSSYEQYF. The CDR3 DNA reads TGTGCCAGCAGTTTGGGCACGTCCTCTTCCTACGAGCAGTACTTC. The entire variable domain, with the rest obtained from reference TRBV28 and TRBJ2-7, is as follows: DVKVTQSSRYLVKRTGEKVFLECVQDMDHENMFWYRQDPGLGLRLIYFSYDVKMKEKGDIPEGYSVSREKKERFSLILESASTNQTSMYLCASSLGTSSSYEQYFGPGTRLTVT.

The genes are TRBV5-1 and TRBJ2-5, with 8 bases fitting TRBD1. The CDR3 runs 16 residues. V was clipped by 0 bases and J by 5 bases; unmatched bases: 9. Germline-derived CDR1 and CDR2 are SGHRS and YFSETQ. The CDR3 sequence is CASSLEGTGGSETQYF. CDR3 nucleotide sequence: TGCGCCAGCAGCTTGGAGGGGACAGGTGGGTCTGAGACCCAGTACTTC.

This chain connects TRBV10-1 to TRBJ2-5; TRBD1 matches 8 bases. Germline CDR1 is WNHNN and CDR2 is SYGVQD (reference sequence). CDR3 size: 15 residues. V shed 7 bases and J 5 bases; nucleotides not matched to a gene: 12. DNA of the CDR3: TGCGCCAGCAATCAGGACAGGGCGGCGCTGGAGACCCAGTACTTC. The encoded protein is CASNQDRAALETQYF.

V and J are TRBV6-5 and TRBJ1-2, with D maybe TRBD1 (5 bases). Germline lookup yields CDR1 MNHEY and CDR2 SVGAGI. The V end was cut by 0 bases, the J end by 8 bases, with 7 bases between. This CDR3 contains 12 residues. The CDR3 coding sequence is TGTGCCAGCAGTTACTCAACAGGAGGCTACACCTTC. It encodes CASSYSTGGYTF.

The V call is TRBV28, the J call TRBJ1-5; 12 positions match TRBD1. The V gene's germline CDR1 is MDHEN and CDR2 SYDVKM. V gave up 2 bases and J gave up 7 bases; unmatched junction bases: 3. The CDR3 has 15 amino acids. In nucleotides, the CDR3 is TGTGCCAGCAGTTTACCGGGACAGGGGGCACAGCCCCAGCATTTT. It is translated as CASSLPGQGAQPQHF. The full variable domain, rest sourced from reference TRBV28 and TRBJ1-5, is DVKVTQSSRYLVKRTGEKVFLECVQDMDHENMFWYRQDPGLGLRLIYFSYDVKMKEKGDIPEGYSVSREKKERFSLILESASTNQTSMYLCASSLPGQGAQPQHFGDGTRLSIL.